Shown below are 14 T cell receptor beta chains from a single sample sequenced in a study of identical twins. TCRdb processed the 5' RACE reads anew with MiXCR; each CDR3 protein has one entry. The sample yields about 460,000 distinct CDR3 sequences, approximately 15% seen once. These same records also appear under a second study, on yellow fever vaccine responses in identical twins.

Sequencing was performed on CD4+ T cells sorted from blood. These receptors originate from a woman younger than 35 in good health.

The sample holds a few counts of this clonotype. The CDR3 sequence: CASSERTSGGRSYEQYF. Written as DNA, the CDR3 is TGTGCCAGCAGTGAGAGAACTAGCGGGGGGCGCTCCTACGAGCAGTACTTC. The chain employs TRBV6-1 and TRBJ2-7; 12 bases are shared with TRBD2. Germline trimming cut 3 bases from V and 0 bases from J; bases unmatched to any gene: 6. From germline, CDR1 is MNHNS and CDR2 SASEGT. The CDR3 has 17 amino acids.

The chain joins TRBV12-3 or TRBV12-4 to TRBJ2-2; 8 bases are shared with TRBD2. With 8 bases clipped from V and 2 bases from J, the junction kept 4 bases outside the gene matches. The CDR3 has 14 amino acids. The DNA of the CDR3 is TGTGCCAGCGGTAGCGGGGTAAACACCGGGGAGCTGTTTTTT. Its translation is CASGSGVNTGELFF.

V gene TRBV24-1 combines with J gene TRBJ2-5; 8 positions match TRBD2. V lost 4 bases to trimming and J lost 3 bases; unmatched junction nucleotides: 9. CDR1 and CDR2 (germline): KGHDR, SFDVKD. The CDR3 spans 16 residues. Written as DNA, the CDR3 is TGTGCCACCAGTGAGTCGTCGGGACTAGGGAAAGAGACCCAGTACTTC. The encoded protein is CATSESSGLGKETQYF.

Many counts were recorded for this clonotype. The CDR3 loop reads CASSTRQGRDYNEQFF. CDR3 nucleotides: TGTGCCAGCAGCACGAGACAGGGGAGGGACTACAATGAGCAGTTCTTC. The chain links TRBV11-2 to TRBJ2-1, with a possible D match to TRBD1 (8 bases). Trimming shortened V by 5 bases and J by 3 bases, and 17 bases separated the two germline ends. The CDR3 is 16 amino acids. The germline gives CDR1 SGHAT, CDR2 FQNNGV.

This clonotype was seen only a few times. The chain joins TRBV5-6 to TRBJ1-1; no clear D. With 6 bases removed from V and 5 bases from J, the gap between germline ends came to 14 bases. There are 13 residues in the CDR3. Germline V gene data show CDR1 as SGHDT and CDR2 as YYEEEE. In DNA form, the CDR3 reads TGTGCCAGCACCTGGTTTAGTGGGACTGAAGCTTTCTTT. This codes for CASTWFSGTEAFF. The full variable domain, completed using reference TRBV5-6 and TRBJ1-1, is DAGVTQSPTHLIKTRGQQVTLRCSPKSGHDTVSWYQQALGQGPQFIFQYYEEEERQRGNFPDRFSGHQFPNYSSELNVNALLLGDSALYLCASTWFSGTEAFFGQGTRLTVV.

The J gene is TRBJ2-5, the V gene TRBV6-2 or TRBV6-3; 9 nucleotides match TRBD2. This CDR3 is built from 14 residues. The germline V gene has CDR1 MNHEY and CDR2 SVGEGT. J was trimmed by 4 bases and V by 6 bases; bases with no gene match: 6. CDR3 protein: CASSHFSGGETQYF. CDR3 DNA sequence: TGTGCCAGCAGCCACTTTAGCGGGGGAGAGACCCAGTACTTC.

This clonotype was seen at least ten times. This chain connects TRBV12-3 or TRBV12-4 to TRBJ1-6, with 10 nucleotides matching TRBD1. V was clipped by 6 bases and J by 9 bases; unmatched bases: 8. This CDR3 is 15 amino acids long. This CDR3 is CASSPGQGSGSPLHF. CDR3 coding DNA: TGTGCCAGCAGCCCGGGACAGGGGTCGGGTTCACCCCTCCACTTT.

At least ten counts were recorded for this clonotype. V usage is TRBV12-3 or TRBV12-4 and J usage is TRBJ2-5; D perhaps matches TRBD1 (5 bases). This CDR3 has 15 amino acids. The germline V and J ends were trimmed by 5 bases and 1 base, with 14 bases remaining between them. The CDR3 region is CASSLQTGAQETQYF. The CDR3 region has the DNA TGTGCCAGCAGTCTTCAAACAGGAGCCCAAGAGACCCAGTACTTC.

Only a few counts were recorded for this clonotype. The germline gene is not matched at one end of the junction; a read error may be the cause. This sequence joins TRBV6-1 and TRBJ2-2, with a tentative D call TRBD2 (5 bases). Germline assignment: CDR1 MNHNS and CDR2 SASEGT. The CDR3 is 14 residues long. CDR3 residues: CATRVSTATGELFF. The DNA for the CDR3 is TGTGCCACCCGGGTCTCGACGGCCACCGGGGAGCTTTTTTTT.

This chain uses TRBV5-1 with TRBJ2-1; D tentatively fits TRBD1 or TRBD2 (5 bases each). Germline V CDR1 and CDR2: SGHRS, YFSETQ. Deletions cut 2 bases from V and 10 bases from J, with 13 bases between. The length of the CDR3 is 13 residues. CDR3 residues: CASSFTLEGEQFF. CDR3 in DNA: TGCGCCAGCAGCTTCACGCTAGAGGGGGAGCAGTTCTTC. Full variable domain (outside the CDR3, taken from reference TRBV5-1 and TRBJ2-1): KAGVTQTPRYLIKTRGQQVTLSCSPISGHRSVSWYQQTPGQGLQFLFEYFSETQRNKGNFPGRFSGRQFSNSRSEMNVSTLELGDSALYLCASSFTLEGEQFFGPGTRLTVL.

Ten or more counts support this clonotype. V and J are TRBV6-2 or TRBV6-3 and TRBJ1-5; TRBD1 matches 7 bases. Germline V gene data show CDR1 as MNHEY and CDR2 as SVGEGT. CDR3 length equals 16 residues. The ends lost 3 bases at V and 7 bases at J; junction bases unmatched: 12. CDR3 DNA: TGTGCCAGCAGTTATCAGGCCCCAGGGGGTTGGCAGCCCCAGCATTTT. It is translated as CASSYQAPGGWQPQHF.

This clonotype was counted only a few times. The chain has TRBV28 and TRBJ2-7, with 7 bases that match TRBD2. V shed 7 bases and J 2 bases; nucleotides not matched to a gene: 8. The CDR3 runs to 14 residues. The V gene's germline CDR1 is MDHEN and CDR2 SYDVKM. The CDR3 DNA reads TGTGCCAGCACCCAGGCTAGCGGTACCTACGAGCAGTACTTC. It translates to CASTQASGTYEQYF.

The rearrangement uses TRBV12-3 or TRBV12-4 and TRBJ2-4, with 10 bases that match TRBD2. The V gene end was trimmed by 3 bases and the J gene end by 14 bases; junction bases not matched to a gene: 4. CDR3 length: 12 residues. The CDR3 nucleotides are TGTGCCAGCAGTTTCAAACTAGCGGGGAAGTACTTC. Its protein product is CASSFKLAGKYF.

This sequence joins TRBV7-2 and TRBJ2-5, with D tentatively TRBD2 (7 bases). This CDR3 contains 15 residues. The germline gives CDR1 SGHTA, CDR2 FQGNSA. Trimming left V 5 bases short and J 6 bases short, with 19 bases between. DNA for the CDR3: TGTGCCAGCAGCCCACTCGGGGGGCAGAGCAAGACCCAGTACTTC. The encoded protein is CASSPLGGQSKTQYF.